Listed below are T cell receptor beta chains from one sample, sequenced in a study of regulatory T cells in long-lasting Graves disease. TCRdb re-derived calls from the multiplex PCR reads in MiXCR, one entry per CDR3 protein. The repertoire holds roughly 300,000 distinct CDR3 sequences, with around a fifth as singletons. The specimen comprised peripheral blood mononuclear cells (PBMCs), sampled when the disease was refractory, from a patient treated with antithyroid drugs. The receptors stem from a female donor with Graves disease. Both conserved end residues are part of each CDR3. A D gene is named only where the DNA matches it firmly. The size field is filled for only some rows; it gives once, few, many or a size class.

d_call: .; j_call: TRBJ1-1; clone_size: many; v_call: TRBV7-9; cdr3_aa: CASSLARFEAFF; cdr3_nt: TGTGCCAGCAGCTTAGCCAGGTTTGAAGCTTTCTTT
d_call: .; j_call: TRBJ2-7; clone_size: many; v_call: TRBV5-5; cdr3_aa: CASSLARGNEQYF; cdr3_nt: TGTGCCAGCAGCTTGGCGCGAGGGAACGAGCAGTACTTC
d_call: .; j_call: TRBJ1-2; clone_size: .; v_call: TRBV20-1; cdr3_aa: CSARGQANYGYTF; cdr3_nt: TGCAGTGCTAGAGGGCAGGCTAACTATGGCTACACCTTC
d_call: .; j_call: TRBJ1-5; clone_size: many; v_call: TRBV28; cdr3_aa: CASSFLRNQPQHF; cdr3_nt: TGTGCCAGCAGTTTCCTACGGAATCAGCCCCAGCATTTT
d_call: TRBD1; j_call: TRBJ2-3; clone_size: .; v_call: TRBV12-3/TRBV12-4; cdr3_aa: CASSSTGTGAPDTQYF; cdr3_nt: TGTGCCAGCAGTTCCACCGGGACAGGGGCTCCAGATACGCAGTATTTT
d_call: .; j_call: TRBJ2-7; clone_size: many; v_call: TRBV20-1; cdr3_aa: CSAGKAYEQYF; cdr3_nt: TGCAGTGCAGGAAAGGCCTACGAGCAGTACTTC
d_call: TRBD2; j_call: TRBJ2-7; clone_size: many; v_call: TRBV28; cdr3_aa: CASSFGAGGSEQYF; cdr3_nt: TGTGCCAGCAGTTTTGGAGCGGGAGGTTCCGAGCAGTACTTC
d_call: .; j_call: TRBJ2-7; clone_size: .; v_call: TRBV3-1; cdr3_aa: CASSQTDEQYF; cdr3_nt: TGTGCCAGCAGCCAGACGGACGAGCAGTACTTC
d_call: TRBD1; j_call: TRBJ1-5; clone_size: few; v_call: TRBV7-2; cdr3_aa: CASSFGDRGLYQPQHF; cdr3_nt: TGTGCCAGCAGCTTCGGGGACAGGGGGTTGTATCAGCCCCAGCATTTT
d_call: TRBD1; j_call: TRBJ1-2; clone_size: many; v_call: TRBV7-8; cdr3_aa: CASSRRQGESGYTF; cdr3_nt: TGTGCCAGCAGCCGGCGCCAGGGGGAAAGTGGCTACACCTTC
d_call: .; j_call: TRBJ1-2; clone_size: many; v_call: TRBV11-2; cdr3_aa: CASSPYVNRQGYTF; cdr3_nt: TGTGCCAGCAGCCCCTACGTGAATCGGCAGGGCTACACCTTC
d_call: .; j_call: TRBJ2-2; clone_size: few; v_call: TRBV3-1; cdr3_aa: CASSQAAGNTGELFF; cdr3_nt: TGTGCCAGCAGCCAAGCAGCAGGGAACACCGGGGAGCTGTTTTTT
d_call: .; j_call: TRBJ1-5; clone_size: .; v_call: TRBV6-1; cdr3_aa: CASSGSARPQHF; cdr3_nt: TGTGCCAGCAGTGGTTCCGCCCGGCCCCAGCATTTT
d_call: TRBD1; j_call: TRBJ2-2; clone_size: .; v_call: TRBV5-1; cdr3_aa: CASRDSRNTGELFF; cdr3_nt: TGCGCCAGTCGGGACAGCCGGAACACCGGGGAGCTGTTTTTT
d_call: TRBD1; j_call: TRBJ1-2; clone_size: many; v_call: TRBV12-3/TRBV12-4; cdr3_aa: CASSRQGGGYTF; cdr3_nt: TGTGCCAGCAGTCGACAGGGAGGTGGCTACACCTTC
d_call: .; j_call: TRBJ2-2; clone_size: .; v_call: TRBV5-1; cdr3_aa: CASSLGGTYNTGELFF; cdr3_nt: TGCGCCAGCAGCTTGGGAGGGACTTATAACACCGGGGAGCTGTTTTTT
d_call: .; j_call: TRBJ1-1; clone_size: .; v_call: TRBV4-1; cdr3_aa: CASSQERRGGRTEAFF; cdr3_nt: TGCGCCAGCAGCCAAGAAAGAAGAGGGGGGCGGACTGAAGCTTTCTTT
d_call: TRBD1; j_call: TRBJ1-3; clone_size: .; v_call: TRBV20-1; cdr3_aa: CSARDSGTGSGNTIYF; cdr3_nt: TGCAGTGCTAGAGACTCCGGGACAGGGAGCGGAAACACCATATATTTT
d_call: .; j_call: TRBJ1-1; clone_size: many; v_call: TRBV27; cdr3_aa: CASSLPWAGIDEAFF; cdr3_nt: TGTGCCAGCAGTTTACCCTGGGCAGGGATCGATGAAGCTTTCTTT
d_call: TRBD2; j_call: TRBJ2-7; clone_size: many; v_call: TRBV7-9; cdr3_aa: CASSLSGLATEQYF; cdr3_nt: TGTGCCAGCAGCTTATCGGGACTAGCAACCGAGCAGTACTTC